One and the same sample provided the 32 T cell receptor beta chains below, sequenced in a study of blood T cell repertoires in COVID-19. The table came from immunoSEQ multiplex PCR; TCRdb's copy has only in-frame clones and leaves some out. The repertoire holds about 150,000 clones, with around four fifths as singletons. The sequencing input was PBMCs or T cells enriched from blood (not recorded which). These receptors all stem from a woman between 40 and 55 years old who had recovered from COVID-19.

This clone was seen once. The chain recombines TRBV3-1 (or the pseudogene TRBV3-2) with TRBJ2-6, with 7 bases identical to TRBD2. The ends lost 4 bases at V and 0 bases at J; junction bases unmatched: 6. CDR3 length: 17 residues. Germline V gene data show CDR1 as LGHDT and CDR2 as YNNKEL (reference sequence). Here the CDR3 DNA reads TGTGCCAGCAGCCCCTTTAGGACTAGCTCTGGGGCCAACGTCCTGACTTTC. This codes for CASSPFRTSSGANVLTF.

V and J are TRBV4-1 and TRBJ2-1; 9 bases agree with TRBD1. This CDR3 region has 17 residues. Germline V gene data show CDR1 as MGHRA and CDR2 as YSYEKL. V lost 0 bases, J lost 7 bases, and 10 bases stayed unmatched. The CDR3 DNA follows: TGCGCCAGCAGCCAAGACCGACGGGACAGGGTTTCTAATGAGCAGTTCTTC. Translating it yields CASSQDRRDRVSNEQFF.

The genes are TRBV7-8 and TRBJ1-1; no firm D call. Germline V gene lookup returns CDR1 SGHVS and CDR2 FQNEAQ. V lost 5 bases, J lost 5 bases, and 9 bases lay in between. CDR3 length: 12 amino acids. The CDR3 loop is CASSPPGTEAFF. The CDR3 DNA sequence: TGTGCCAGCAGCCCACCGGGGACTGAAGCTTTCTTT. The variable domain in full, with the rest retrieved from reference TRBV7-8 and TRBJ1-1, is GAGVSQSPRYKVAKRGQDVALRCDPISGHVSLFWYQQALGQGPEFLTYFQNEAQLDKSGLPSDRFFAERPEGSVSTLKIQRTQQEDSAVYLCASSPPGTEAFFGQGTRLTVV.

This sequence joins TRBV27 and TRBJ2-3, with D possibly being TRBD2 (5 bases). V was trimmed by 0 bases and J by 6 bases, leaving 10 bases between them. The CDR3 is made up of 14 amino acids. CDR1 is MNHEY, CDR2 SMNVEV, per germline (reference sequence). The DNA for the CDR3 is TGTGCCAGCAGTTTATCGGGAGTGATGGATACGCAGTATTTT. Protein product: CASSLSGVMDTQYF.

The chain carries TRBV11-3 and TRBJ2-3, with 10 bases that match TRBD2. CDR3 length equals 17 residues. The germline V gene has CDR1 SGHNT and CDR2 YENEEA. V lost 3 bases, J lost 6 bases, and 12 bases stayed unmatched. The DNA of the CDR3 is TGTGCCAGCAGCTTGGGTCGAGCGGGGGGGTTCGCGGATACGCAGTATTTT. It codes for CASSLGRAGGFADTQYF.

The chain is built from TRBV10-3 and TRBJ1-2; the match to TRBD1 covers 8 bases. Germline CDR1 ENHRY, CDR2 SYGVKD. This CDR3 has 16 amino acids. J was trimmed by 6 bases and V by 2 bases; bases with no gene match: 11. Here the CDR3 reads CAISEMGDRTINGYTF. In DNA, the CDR3 is TGTGCCATCAGTGAGATGGGGGACAGGACCATTAATGGCTACACCTTC.

This sequence joins TRBV5-1 and TRBJ1-1; unclear D gene. Germline lookup yields CDR1 SGHRS and CDR2 YFSETQ. CDR3 length: 13 amino acids. The V end lost 2 bases, the J end lost 6 bases, and 11 bases lay between the germline ends. CDR3: CASSFRDFSEAFF. The DNA for the CDR3 is TGCGCCAGCAGCTTCCGGGATTTCTCTGAAGCTTTCTTT.

This rearrangement joins TRBV6-5 to TRBJ1-2; D possibly corresponds to TRBD1 (6 bases). V lost 7 bases and J 2 bases, leaving 11 bases between the germline ends. This CDR3 comprises 13 residues. Germline loops: CDR1 MNHEY, CDR2 SVGAGI. Here the CDR3 reads CASTRTVNYGYTF. The CDR3 nucleotides are TGTGCCAGCACTCGGACAGTGAACTATGGCTACACCTTC.

This chain uses TRBV7-9 with TRBJ2-2; D gene ambiguous. The CDR3 extends over 13 amino acids. V gave up 1 base and J gave up 5 bases, with 5 bases separating them. Germline V gene lookup returns CDR1 SEHNR and CDR2 FQNEAQ (reference sequence). This CDR3 is CASSLVLTGELFF. The CDR3 region has the DNA TGTGCCAGCAGCTTAGTACTAACCGGGGAGCTGTTTTTT.

V usage is TRBV5-5 and J usage is TRBJ2-7; perhaps TRBD2 as D (5 bases). This CDR3 has 14 amino acids. With 0 bases removed from V and 0 bases from J, the gap between germline ends came to 7 bases. Germline loops: CDR1 SGHKS, CDR2 YYEKEE (reference sequence). CDR3 DNA sequence: TGTGCCAGCAGCTTGGGGAGGAGCTCCTACGAGCAGTACTTC. Translated, it gives CASSLGRSSYEQYF.

This sequence joins TRBV5-1 and TRBJ2-5; 8 nucleotides align to TRBD1. From germline, CDR1 is SGHRS and CDR2 YFSETQ. J gave up 5 bases and V 4 bases, and 7 bases lay outside the gene matches. The CDR3 sequence is 14 residues long. The CDR3, as DNA: TGCGCCAGCAGCGCTCAGGGGGCCGGGGAGACCCAGTACTTC. This encodes CASSAQGAGETQYF.

Points on this clone: This specimen includes other DNA sequences encoding the same CDR3. The CDR3 DNA follows: TGTGCCAGCAGTGCAGGGAATTCACCCCTCCACTTT. Its translation is CASSAGNSPLHF. The chain uses TRBV2 and TRBJ1-6; D might be TRBD1 (5 bases). Trimming pared 4 bases from V and 7 bases from J, leaving 5 bases between. This CDR3 is 12 amino acids long. Germline lookup yields CDR1 SNHLY and CDR2 FYNNEI.

The chain employs TRBV7-3 and TRBJ2-6; 7 nucleotides align to TRBD1. Germline CDR1 reads SGHTA; CDR2 reads FQGTGA. CDR3 length equals 16 residues. Trimming cost V 5 bases and J 0 bases; bases outside gene matches: 4. The DNA of the CDR3 is TGTGCCAGCAGCACCGACAGGGCCTCTGGGGCCAACGTCCTGACTTTC. It yields the protein CASSTDRASGANVLTF.

The chain links TRBV5-1 to TRBJ1-2, with TRBD1 matching over 7 bases. The CDR3 has 14 amino acids. Germline V CDR1 and CDR2: SGHRS, YFSETQ. V was clipped by 4 bases and J by 5 bases; unmatched bases: 8. The CDR3 DNA reads TGCGCCAGCAGCCTCAACGACAGGGCGTATGGCTACACCTTC. Translating gives CASSLNDRAYGYTF.

The chain is built from TRBV2 and TRBJ2-5; 12 bases fit TRBD2. Germline V gives CDR1 SNHLY, CDR2 FYNNEI. The V gene end was trimmed by 4 bases and the J gene end by 4 bases; junction bases not matched to a gene: 4. This CDR3 contains 15 residues. DNA for the CDR3: TGTGCCAGCAGTGGACTAGCGGGAGCGCCAGAGACCCAGTACTTC. The encoded protein is CASSGLAGAPETQYF.

A single count supports this clone. The chain combines TRBV19 with TRBJ2-5; 13 bases fit TRBD2. V lost 6 bases and J lost 0; bases outside the gene matches: 4. This CDR3 is 16 amino acids long. CDR1 and CDR2 (germline): LNHDA, SQIVND (reference sequence). As DNA, the CDR3 is TGTGCCAGTAGCCCACTAGCGGGAGGGCACCAAGAGACCCAGTACTTC. Translated: CASSPLAGGHQETQYF.

The CDR3 region is CASSMGTEGVYGYTF. In DNA form, the CDR3 reads TGTGCCAGCAGCATGGGGACCGAGGGGGTCTATGGCTACACCTTC. The V and J genes are TRBV5-4 and TRBJ1-2; maybe TRBD1 (6 bases). The germline V gene has CDR1 SGHNT and CDR2 YYREEE (reference sequence). V lost 4 bases, J lost 4 bases, and 17 bases lay in between. The CDR3 has 15 amino acids.

V gene TRBV5-1 combines with J gene TRBJ2-7; TRBD1 matches 7 bases. CDR1 and CDR2 (germline): SGHRS, YFSETQ. Losses at the gene ends were 0 bases for V and 4 bases for J; bases not matched to a gene: 4. The CDR3 is 14 amino acids. For the CDR3, the DNA is TGCGCCAGCAGCTTGGATACAGGGGAGTACGAGCAGTACTTC. Protein product: CASSLDTGEYEQYF.

To note about this clone: The same CDR3 can be traced to other DNA sequences in this sample. This chain uses TRBV9 with TRBJ1-6, with D possibly matching TRBD1 (5 bases). The CDR3 sequence is 14 residues long. The germline CDR1 and CDR2 sequences are SGDLS and YYNGEE. The V gene lost 2 bases and the J gene lost 6 bases, with 9 bases spanning the gap. The CDR3 DNA follows: TGTGCCAGCAGCGTTGGGACTGGTAATTCACCCCTCCACTTT. Amino acid sequence: CASSVGTGNSPLHF.

The V call is TRBV7-8, the J call TRBJ1-5; D unresolved. CDR3 length: 15 amino acids. The ends were cut back, 5 bases at V and 0 bases at J, with 11 bases in the middle. Germline loops: CDR1 SGHVS, CDR2 FQNEAQ. CDR3 protein: CASSLFGDSNQPQHF. In DNA form, the CDR3 reads TGTGCCAGCAGCCTTTTCGGGGATAGCAATCAGCCCCAGCATTTT.

This clone showed up just once. The CDR3 DNA sequence: TGCGCCAGCCGGGACGGGGGTAACACAGATACGCAGTATTTT. It is translated as CASRDGGNTDTQYF. The chain employs TRBV5-1 and TRBJ2-3; D is perhaps TRBD2 (6 bases). Trimming removed 7 bases at V and 2 bases at J, with 14 bases between. Per the germline V gene, CDR1 is SGHRS and CDR2 is YFSETQ. The CDR3 is 14 residues long.

The chain has TRBV12-3 or TRBV12-4 and TRBJ2-1; D gene uncertain. The CDR3 is made up of 12 amino acids. The V end was cut by 7 bases, the J end by 4 bases, with 8 bases between. The CDR3 nucleotides read TGTGCCAGCAAAGGCAGGTACAATGAGCAGTTCTTC. It is translated as CASKGRYNEQFF.

The J gene is TRBJ1-6, the V gene TRBV19, with 9 bases lining up with TRBD1. V shed 4 bases, J shed 10 bases, and the junction held 8 bases outside the gene matches. Germline-derived CDR1 and CDR2 are LNHDA and SQIVND (reference sequence). This CDR3 comprises 15 residues. In DNA form, the CDR3 reads TGTGCCAGTAGTAAAATGGACAGGGGCGACTCACCCCTCCACTTT. It encodes CASSKMDRGDSPLHF.

The V call is TRBV2, the J call TRBJ1-5, with 7 bases matching TRBD1. From germline, CDR1 is SNHLY and CDR2 FYNNEI. Trimming cost V 6 bases and J 4 bases; bases outside gene matches: 9. The CDR3 sequence is 15 residues long. CDR3 amino acids: CASRGDRERNQPQHF. CDR3 coding DNA: TGTGCCAGCAGGGGAGACAGGGAAAGGAATCAGCCCCAGCATTTT.

This clone appeared a single time. This chain joins TRBV24-1 and TRBJ2-7, with a tentative D call TRBD1 (6 bases). With 12 bases removed from V and 3 bases from J, the gap between germline ends came to 17 bases. Looked up from germline, CDR1 is KGHDR and CDR2 is SFDVKD. The CDR3 length is 13 residues. CDR3 DNA sequence: TGTGCCGTCACAGCGGACAGTAACTACGAGCAGTACTTC. Amino acids: CAVTADSNYEQYF.

This chain links TRBV27 with TRBJ2-1, with 13 bases that match TRBD2. The V gene end was trimmed by 5 bases and the J gene end by 9 bases; junction bases not matched to a gene: 7. Germline V gene lookup returns CDR1 MNHEY and CDR2 SMNVEV (reference sequence). CDR3 length equals 15 residues. The CDR3 protein is CASSPTSGGASEQFF. The CDR3 bases are TGTGCCAGCAGTCCAACTAGCGGGGGGGCCTCTGAGCAGTTCTTC.

The rearrangement joins TRBV20-1 to TRBJ2-5, with a possible D match to TRBD1 (8 bases). The V and J ends lost 3 bases and 5 bases respectively, with 19 bases between them. The CDR3 is 15 residues long. CDR1 DFQATT and CDR2 SNEGSKA come from the germline V gene (reference sequence). The DNA of the CDR3 is TGCAGTGCTAGTCGCCCCAGGGGGCGGGAGGAGACCCAGTACTTC. Its protein product is CSASRPRGREETQYF.

The rearrangement joins TRBV5-8 to TRBJ2-7, with a tentative D call TRBD2 (6 bases). The germline CDR1 and CDR2 sequences are SGHTS and YDEGEE. CDR3 length: 14 residues. Trimming removed 1 base from V and 0 bases from J, with 8 bases in between. This CDR3 reads CASSLPSVSYEQYF. The DNA for the CDR3 is TGTGCCAGCAGCTTGCCTAGCGTCTCCTACGAGCAGTACTTC.

The gene calls are TRBV11-2 and TRBJ2-5, with a possible D match to TRBD2 (5 bases). CDR3 length: 17 amino acids. V was cut by 5 bases and J by 1 base, with 20 bases left in between. CDR1 and CDR2 (germline): SGHAT, FQNNGV. The CDR3 loop is CASSQSTPRGIQETQYF. CDR3 DNA: TGTGCCAGCAGCCAATCAACACCCAGAGGGATCCAAGAGACCCAGTACTTC.

J is TRBJ2-3 and V is TRBV6-2 or TRBV6-3; 9 nucleotides match TRBD2. The CDR3 covers 16 residues. The V and J ends lost 2 bases and 5 bases, in that order; junction bases with no gene match: 8. Germline CDR1 and CDR2: MNHEY and SVGEGT. The CDR3 DNA follows: TGTGCCAGCAGTTACGGTCCTAGCGGGACGGGAGATACGCAGTATTTT. Translation: CASSYGPSGTGDTQYF.

This clone was detected once. The chain employs TRBV5-1 and TRBJ1-1; D gene ambiguous. Germline V gene sequence: CDR1 SGHRS, CDR2 YFSETQ. Between the trimmed V and J ends, which lost 0 bases and 0 bases, there was a span of 9 bases. The CDR3 consists of 15 residues. The CDR3 DNA reads TGCGCCAGCAGCTTGGCAGGTATCATGAACACTGAAGCTTTCTTT. Protein sequence: CASSLAGIMNTEAFF.

The J gene is TRBJ2-7, the V gene TRBV7-6, with D hard to call. The germline V gene encodes CDR1 SGHVS and CDR2 FNYEAQ. CDR3 length: 13 residues. V dropped 4 bases and J dropped 3 bases, with 10 bases sitting between them. The CDR3 protein is CASSSPSSYEQYF. CDR3 coding DNA: TGTGCCAGCAGCTCCCCGTCCAGCTACGAGCAGTACTTC.